This T cell receptor beta chain emerged from a study of cytomegalovirus exposure and HLA in healthy donors. PCR amplification relied on 60 Vbeta primers (plus 13 Jbeta primers). TCRdb's copy holds only in-frame clones and misses some; the assay was immunoSEQ multiplex PCR. The table records 100,000 to 150,000 clones, just under 85% of them present only once. This clone occurred a few times. The CDR3 consists of 14 residues. Germline CDR1 SEHNR, CDR2 FQNEAQ (reference sequence). The germline V and J ends were trimmed by 4 bases and 4 bases, with 13 bases remaining between them. This TCR derives from a boy younger than 10 in good health and CMV-seronegative. This chain uses TRBV7-9 with TRBJ1-1; possible D gene TRBD1, 6 bases. The specimen sequenced was PBMCs. For the CDR3, the DNA is TGTGCCAGCAGCTCCCAGGGGAGGGGCACTGAAGCTTTCTTT. Translation: CASSSQGRGTEAFF.